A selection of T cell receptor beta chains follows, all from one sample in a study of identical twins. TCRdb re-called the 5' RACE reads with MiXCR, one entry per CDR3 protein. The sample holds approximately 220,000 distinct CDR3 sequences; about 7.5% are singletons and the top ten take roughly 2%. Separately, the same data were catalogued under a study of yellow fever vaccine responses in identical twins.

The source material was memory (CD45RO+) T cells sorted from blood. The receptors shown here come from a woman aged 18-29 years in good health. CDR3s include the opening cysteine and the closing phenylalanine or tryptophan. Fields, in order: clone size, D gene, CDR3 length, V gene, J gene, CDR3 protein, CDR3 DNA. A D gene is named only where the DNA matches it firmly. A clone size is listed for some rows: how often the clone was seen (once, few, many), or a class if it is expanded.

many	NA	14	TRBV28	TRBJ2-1	CATLTTPGNNEQFF	TGTGCCACCCTAACCACACCAGGGAACAATGAGCAGTTCTTC
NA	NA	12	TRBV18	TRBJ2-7	CASSSGLGEQYF	TGTGCCAGCTCATCGGGACTGGGCGAGCAGTACTTC
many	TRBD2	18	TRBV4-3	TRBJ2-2	CASSQDLSSGTNTGELFF	TGCGCCAGCAGCCAAGACTTGTCTAGCGGGACGAACACCGGGGAGCTGTTTTTT
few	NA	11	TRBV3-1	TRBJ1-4	CATLSNEKLFF	TGTGCCACCCTGTCAAATGAAAAACTGTTTTTT
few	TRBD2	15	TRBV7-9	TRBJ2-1	CASSYTSGLYNEQFF	TGTGCCAGCAGCTACACTAGCGGCCTATACAATGAGCAGTTCTTC
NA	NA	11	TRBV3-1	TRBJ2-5	CASSLGGPLYF	TGTGCCAGCAGCCTAGGCGGGCCTCTATACTTC
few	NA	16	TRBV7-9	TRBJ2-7	CASSWGAGTTEDRQYF	TGTGCCAGCAGCTGGGGTGCCGGGACAACAGAAGATCGGCAGTACTTC
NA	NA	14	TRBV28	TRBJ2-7	CASSFFRGSYEQYF	TGTGCCAGCAGTTTTTTCCGGGGGAGCTACGAGCAGTACTTC
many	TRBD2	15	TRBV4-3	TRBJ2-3	CASSQVSGTPDTQYF	TGCGCCAGCAGCCAAGTGAGCGGGACGCCAGATACGCAGTATTTT
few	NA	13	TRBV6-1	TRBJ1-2	CASSERQTYGYTF	TGTGCCAGCAGTGAAAGACAGACCTATGGCTACACCTTC
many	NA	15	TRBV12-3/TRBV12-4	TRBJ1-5	CASSLGGGGNQPQHF	TGTGCCAGCAGTTTGGGTGGGGGTGGCAATCAGCCCCAGCATTTT
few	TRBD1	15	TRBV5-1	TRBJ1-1	CASSLGDRGRTEAFF	TGCGCCAGCAGCTTGGGGGACAGGGGGCGGACTGAAGCTTTCTTT
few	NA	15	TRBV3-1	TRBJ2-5	CASRPLVGRGETQYF	TGTGCCAGCCGCCCCTTGGTCGGACGAGGGGAGACCCAGTACTTC